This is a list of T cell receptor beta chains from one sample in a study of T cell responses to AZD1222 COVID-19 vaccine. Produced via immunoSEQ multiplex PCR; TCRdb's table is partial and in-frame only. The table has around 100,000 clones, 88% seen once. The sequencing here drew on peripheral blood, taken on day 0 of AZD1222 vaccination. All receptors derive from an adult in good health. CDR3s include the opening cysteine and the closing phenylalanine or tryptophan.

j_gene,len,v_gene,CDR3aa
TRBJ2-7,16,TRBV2,CASSENPVHLSYEQYF
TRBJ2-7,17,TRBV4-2,CASSHPTGLAGVGEQYF
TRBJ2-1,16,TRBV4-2,CASSQDETGRYNEQFF
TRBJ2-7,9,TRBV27,CARSRPQYF
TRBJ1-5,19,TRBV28,CASSFLPLTDLYSNQPQHF
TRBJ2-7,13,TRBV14,CASSQVGSYEQYF
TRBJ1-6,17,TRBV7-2,CASSLRGQGRRNSPLHF
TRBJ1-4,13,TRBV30,CAWAHRGAEKLFF
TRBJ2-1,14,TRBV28,CASSLAGVMNEQFF
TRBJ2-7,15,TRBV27,CASSLAGGYSYEQYF
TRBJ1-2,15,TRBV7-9,CASSGSDRGGSGYTF
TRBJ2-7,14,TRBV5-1,CASSLEASSYEQYF
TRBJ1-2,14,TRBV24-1,CATSDFTANYGYTF
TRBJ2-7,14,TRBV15,CATSRETGWYEQYF
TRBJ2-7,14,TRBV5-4,CASSHQDRAYEQYF
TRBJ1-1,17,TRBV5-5,CASSLVAGGSVNTEAFF
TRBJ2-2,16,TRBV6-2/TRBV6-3,CASTPPGTENTGELFF
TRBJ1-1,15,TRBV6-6,CASSYGPGGGTEAFF
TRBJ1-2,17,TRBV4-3,CASSQDAGQTDYYGYTF
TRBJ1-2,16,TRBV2,CAKSGSFVRANYGYTF
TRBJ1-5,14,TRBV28,CASSLLSGAQPQHF
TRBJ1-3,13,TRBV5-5,CASSQFSGNTIYF